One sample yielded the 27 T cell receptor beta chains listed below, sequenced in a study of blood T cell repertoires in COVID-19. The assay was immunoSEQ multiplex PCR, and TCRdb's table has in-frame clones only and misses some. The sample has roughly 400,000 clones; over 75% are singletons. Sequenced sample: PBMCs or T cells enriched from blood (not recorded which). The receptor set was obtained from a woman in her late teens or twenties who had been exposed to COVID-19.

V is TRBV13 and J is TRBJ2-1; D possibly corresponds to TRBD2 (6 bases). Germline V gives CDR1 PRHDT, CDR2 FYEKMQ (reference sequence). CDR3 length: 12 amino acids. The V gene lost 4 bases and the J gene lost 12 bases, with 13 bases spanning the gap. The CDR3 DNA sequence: TGTGCCAGCAGCTCCTTAGCGGATGGGCAGTTCTTC. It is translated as CASSSLADGQFF.

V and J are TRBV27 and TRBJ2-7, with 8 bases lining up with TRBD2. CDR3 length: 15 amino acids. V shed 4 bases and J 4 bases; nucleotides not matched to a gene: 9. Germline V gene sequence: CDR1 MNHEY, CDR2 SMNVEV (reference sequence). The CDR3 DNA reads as TGTGCCAGCAGTTACTTAGCGGGACCCCAATACGAGCAGTACTTC. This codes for CASSYLAGPQYEQYF.

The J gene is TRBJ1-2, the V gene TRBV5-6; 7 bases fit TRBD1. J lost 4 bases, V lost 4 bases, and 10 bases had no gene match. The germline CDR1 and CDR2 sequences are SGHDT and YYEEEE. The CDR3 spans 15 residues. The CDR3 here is CASSPIQGTVYGYTF. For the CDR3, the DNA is TGTGCCAGCAGCCCGATACAGGGGACGGTCTATGGCTACACCTTC. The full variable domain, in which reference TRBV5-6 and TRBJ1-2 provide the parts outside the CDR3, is DAGVTQSPTHLIKTRGQQVTLRCSPKSGHDTVSWYQQALGQGPQFIFQYYEEEERQRGNFPDRFSGHQFPNYSSELNVNALLLGDSALYLCASSPIQGTVYGYTFGSGTRLTVV.

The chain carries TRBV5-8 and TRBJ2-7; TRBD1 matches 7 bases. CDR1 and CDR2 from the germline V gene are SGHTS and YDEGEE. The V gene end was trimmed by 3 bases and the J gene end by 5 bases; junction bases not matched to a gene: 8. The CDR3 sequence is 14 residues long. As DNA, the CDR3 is TGTGCCAGCAGCTACCTGACAGGGTCCCACGAGCAGTACTTC. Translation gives CASSYLTGSHEQYF.

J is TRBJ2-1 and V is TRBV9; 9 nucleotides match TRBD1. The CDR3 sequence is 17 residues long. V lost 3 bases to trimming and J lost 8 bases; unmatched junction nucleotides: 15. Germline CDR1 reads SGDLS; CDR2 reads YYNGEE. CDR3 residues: CASSGSSRQGTGHEQFF. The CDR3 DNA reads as TGTGCCAGCAGCGGGAGCAGTCGGCAGGGGACAGGGCATGAGCAGTTCTTC.

The CDR3 protein is CASSLPRVPYEQYF. DNA for the CDR3: TGTGCCAGCAGTTTACCCCGGGTCCCCTACGAGCAGTACTTC. The chain joins TRBV28 to TRBJ2-7, with D hard to call. Trimming cost V 2 bases and J 2 bases, with 10 bases left between them. The CDR3 extends over 14 amino acids. Germline V gives CDR1 MDHEN, CDR2 SYDVKM.

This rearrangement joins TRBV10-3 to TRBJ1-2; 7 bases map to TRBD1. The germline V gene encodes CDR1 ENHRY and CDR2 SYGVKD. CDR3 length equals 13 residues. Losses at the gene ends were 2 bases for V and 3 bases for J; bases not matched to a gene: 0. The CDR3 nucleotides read TGTGCCATCAGTGAGGGGACAGACTATGGCTACACCTTC. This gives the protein CAISEGTDYGYTF.

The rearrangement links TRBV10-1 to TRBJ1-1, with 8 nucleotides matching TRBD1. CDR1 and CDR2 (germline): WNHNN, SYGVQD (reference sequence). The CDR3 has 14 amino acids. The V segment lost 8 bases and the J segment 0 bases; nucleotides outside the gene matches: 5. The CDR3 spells CASGPGQVNTEAFF. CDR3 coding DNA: TGCGCCAGCGGACCGGGACAGGTGAACACTGAAGCTTTCTTT.

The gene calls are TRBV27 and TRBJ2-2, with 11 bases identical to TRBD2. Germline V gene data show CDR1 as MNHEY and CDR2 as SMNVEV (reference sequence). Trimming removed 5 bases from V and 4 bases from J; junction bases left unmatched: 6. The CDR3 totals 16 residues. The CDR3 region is CASSHLAGGGTGELFF. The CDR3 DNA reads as TGTGCCAGCAGTCATCTAGCGGGAGGCGGCACCGGGGAGCTGTTTTTT.

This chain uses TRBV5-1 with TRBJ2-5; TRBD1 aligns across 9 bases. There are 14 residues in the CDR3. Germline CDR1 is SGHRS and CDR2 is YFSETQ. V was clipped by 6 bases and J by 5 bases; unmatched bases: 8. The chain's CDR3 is CASTDYRGRETQYF. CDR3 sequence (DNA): TGCGCCAGCACCGACTACAGGGGGCGTGAGACCCAGTACTTC.

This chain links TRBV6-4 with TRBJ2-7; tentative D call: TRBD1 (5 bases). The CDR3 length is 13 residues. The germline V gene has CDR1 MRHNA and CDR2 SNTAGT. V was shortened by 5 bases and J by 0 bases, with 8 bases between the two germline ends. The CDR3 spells CASSPGPSYEQYF. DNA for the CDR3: TGTGCCAGCAGTCCAGGGCCCTCCTACGAGCAGTACTTC.

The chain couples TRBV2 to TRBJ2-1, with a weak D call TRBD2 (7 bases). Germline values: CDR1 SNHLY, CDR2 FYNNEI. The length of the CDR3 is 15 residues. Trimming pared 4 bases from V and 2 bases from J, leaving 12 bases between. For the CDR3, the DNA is TGTGCCAGCAGTGTTGGGGGGGACACCTACAATGAGCAGTTCTTC. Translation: CASSVGGDTYNEQFF.

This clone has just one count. In DNA, the CDR3 is TGTGCCAGCAGCGCCGACACCTACAATGAGCAGTTCTTC. Translating gives CASSADTYNEQFF. The chain combines TRBV6-5 with TRBJ2-1; D unclear. Trimming cost V 6 bases and J 2 bases, with 8 bases left between them. The V gene's germline CDR1 is MNHEY and CDR2 SVGAGI. The CDR3 is made up of 13 amino acids.

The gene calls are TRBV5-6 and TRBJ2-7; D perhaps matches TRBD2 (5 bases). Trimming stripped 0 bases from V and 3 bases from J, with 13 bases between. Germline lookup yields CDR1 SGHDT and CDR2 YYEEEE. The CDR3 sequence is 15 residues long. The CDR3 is CASSLGTEVIYEQYF. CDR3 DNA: TGTGCCAGCAGCTTGGGGACGGAGGTTATCTACGAGCAGTACTTC.

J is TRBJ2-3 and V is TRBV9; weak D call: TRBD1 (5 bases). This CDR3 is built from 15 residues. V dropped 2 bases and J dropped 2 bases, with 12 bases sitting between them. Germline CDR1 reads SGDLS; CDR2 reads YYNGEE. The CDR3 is CASSVAGWDTDTQYF. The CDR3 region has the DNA TGTGCCAGCAGCGTCGCAGGGTGGGACACAGATACGCAGTATTTT.

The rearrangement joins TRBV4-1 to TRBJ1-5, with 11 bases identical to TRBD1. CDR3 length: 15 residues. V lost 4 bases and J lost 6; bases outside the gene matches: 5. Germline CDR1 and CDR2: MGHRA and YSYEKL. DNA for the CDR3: TGCGCCAGCAGCCGGGGACAGGGGGTCTCTCAGCCCCAGCATTTT. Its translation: CASSRGQGVSQPQHF.

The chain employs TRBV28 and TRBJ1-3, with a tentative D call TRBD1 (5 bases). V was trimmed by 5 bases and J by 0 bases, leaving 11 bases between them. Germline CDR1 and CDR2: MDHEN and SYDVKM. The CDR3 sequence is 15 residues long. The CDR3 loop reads CASSVQAASGNTIYF. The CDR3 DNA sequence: TGTGCCAGCAGTGTACAGGCCGCCTCTGGAAACACCATATATTTT.

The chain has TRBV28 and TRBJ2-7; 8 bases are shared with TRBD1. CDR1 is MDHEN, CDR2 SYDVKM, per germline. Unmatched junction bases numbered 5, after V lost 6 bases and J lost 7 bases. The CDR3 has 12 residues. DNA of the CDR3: TGTGCCAGCAGGGACAGGGTAGGAGAGCAGTACTTC. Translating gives CASRDRVGEQYF.

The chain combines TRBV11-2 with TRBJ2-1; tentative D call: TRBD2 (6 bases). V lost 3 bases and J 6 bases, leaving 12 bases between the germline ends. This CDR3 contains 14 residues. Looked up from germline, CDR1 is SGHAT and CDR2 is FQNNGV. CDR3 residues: CASSFRLAPNEQFF. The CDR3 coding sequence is TGTGCCAGCAGCTTTAGGCTAGCGCCCAATGAGCAGTTCTTC.

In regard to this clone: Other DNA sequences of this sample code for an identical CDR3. The chain's CDR3 is CASSLLAGGTYNEQFF. DNA of the CDR3: TGTGCCAGCAGTCTCCTAGCGGGGGGCACCTACAATGAGCAGTTCTTC. V usage is TRBV27 and J usage is TRBJ2-1, with 11 bases lining up with TRBD2. Germline V CDR1 and CDR2: MNHEY, SMNVEV (reference sequence). Unmatched junction bases numbered 5, after V lost 5 bases and J lost 2 bases. The CDR3 sequence is 16 residues long.

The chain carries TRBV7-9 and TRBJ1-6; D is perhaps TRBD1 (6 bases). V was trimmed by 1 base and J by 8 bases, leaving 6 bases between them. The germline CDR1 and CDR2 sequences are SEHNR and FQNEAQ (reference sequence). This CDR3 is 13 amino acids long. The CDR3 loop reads CASSLDRDSPLHF. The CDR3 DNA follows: TGTGCCAGCAGCTTAGACAGGGATTCACCCCTCCACTTT.

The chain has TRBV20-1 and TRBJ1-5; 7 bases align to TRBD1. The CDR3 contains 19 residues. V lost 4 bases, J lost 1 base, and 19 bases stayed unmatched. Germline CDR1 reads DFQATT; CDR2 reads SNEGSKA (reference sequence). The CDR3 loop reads CSATDPGDSPFRSNQPQHF. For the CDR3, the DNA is TGCAGTGCTACTGACCCGGGGGACAGCCCCTTTCGGAGCAATCAGCCCCAGCATTTT.

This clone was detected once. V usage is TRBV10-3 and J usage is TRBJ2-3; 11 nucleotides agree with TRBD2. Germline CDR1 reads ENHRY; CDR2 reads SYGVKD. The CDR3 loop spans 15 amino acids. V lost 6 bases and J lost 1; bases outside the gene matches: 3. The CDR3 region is CAIRGLAGGTDTQYF. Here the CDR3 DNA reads TGTGCCATCAGAGGACTAGCGGGCGGCACAGATACGCAGTATTTT.

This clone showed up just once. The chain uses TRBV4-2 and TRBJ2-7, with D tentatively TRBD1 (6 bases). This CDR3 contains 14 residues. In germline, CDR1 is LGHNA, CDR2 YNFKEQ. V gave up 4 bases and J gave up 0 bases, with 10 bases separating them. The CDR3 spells CASSRRDTSYEQYF. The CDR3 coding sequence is TGTGCCAGCAGCCGCCGGGACACCTCCTACGAGCAGTACTTC.

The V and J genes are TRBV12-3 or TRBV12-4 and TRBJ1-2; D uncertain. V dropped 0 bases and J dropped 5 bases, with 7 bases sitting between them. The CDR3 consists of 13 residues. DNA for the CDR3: TGTGCCAGCAGTTTAGCCAGGTCATATGGCTACACCTTC. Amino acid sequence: CASSLARSYGYTF.

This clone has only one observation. DNA for the CDR3: TGTGCCAGCAGTCACCTACAGGGGGCAGGTTCACCCCTCCACTTT. It encodes CASSHLQGAGSPLHF. This chain links TRBV6-5 with TRBJ1-6, with 9 bases lining up with TRBD1. Germline loops: CDR1 MNHEY, CDR2 SVGAGI. The J segment lost 9 bases and the V segment lost 5 bases, leaving 8 bases of the junction unmatched. The CDR3 has 15 amino acids.

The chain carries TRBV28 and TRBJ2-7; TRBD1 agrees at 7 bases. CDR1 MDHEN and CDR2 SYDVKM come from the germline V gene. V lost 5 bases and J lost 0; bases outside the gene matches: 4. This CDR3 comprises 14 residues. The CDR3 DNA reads TGTGCCAGCAGTGAGACAGGGCCCTCCTACGAGCAGTACTTC. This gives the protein CASSETGPSYEQYF. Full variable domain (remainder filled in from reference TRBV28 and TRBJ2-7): DVKVTQSSRYLVKRTGEKVFLECVQDMDHENMFWYRQDPGLGLRLIYFSYDVKMKEKGDIPEGYSVSREKKERFSLILESASTNQTSMYLCASSETGPSYEQYFGPGTRLTVT.